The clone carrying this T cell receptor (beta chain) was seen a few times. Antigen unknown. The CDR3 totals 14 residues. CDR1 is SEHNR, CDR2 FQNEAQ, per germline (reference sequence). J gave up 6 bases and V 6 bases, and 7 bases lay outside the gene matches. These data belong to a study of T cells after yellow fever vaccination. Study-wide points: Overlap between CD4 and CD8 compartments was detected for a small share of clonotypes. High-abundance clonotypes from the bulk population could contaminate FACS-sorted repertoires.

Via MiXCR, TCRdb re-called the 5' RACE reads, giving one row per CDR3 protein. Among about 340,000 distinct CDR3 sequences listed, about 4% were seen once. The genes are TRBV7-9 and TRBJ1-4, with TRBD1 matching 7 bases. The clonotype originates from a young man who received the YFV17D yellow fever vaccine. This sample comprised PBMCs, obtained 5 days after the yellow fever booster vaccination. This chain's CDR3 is CASSSQGPYEKLFF. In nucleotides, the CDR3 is TGTGCCAGCAGTTCACAGGGGCCTTATGAAAAACTGTTTTTT.